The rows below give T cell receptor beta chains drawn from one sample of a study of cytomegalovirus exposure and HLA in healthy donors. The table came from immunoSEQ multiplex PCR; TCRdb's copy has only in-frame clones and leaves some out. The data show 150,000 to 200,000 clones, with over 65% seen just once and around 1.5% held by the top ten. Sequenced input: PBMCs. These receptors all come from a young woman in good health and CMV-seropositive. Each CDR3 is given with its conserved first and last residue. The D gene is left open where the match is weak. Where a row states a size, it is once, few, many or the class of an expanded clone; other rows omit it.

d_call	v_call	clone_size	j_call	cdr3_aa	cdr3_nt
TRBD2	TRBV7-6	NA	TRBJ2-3	CASRPEPGLAVDTQYF	TGTGCCAGCAGACCTGAACCGGGACTAGCGGTAGATACGCAGTATTTT
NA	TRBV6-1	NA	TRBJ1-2	CASPSTGDYGYTF	TGTGCCAGCCCATCCACGGGGGACTATGGCTACACCTTC
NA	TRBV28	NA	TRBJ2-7	CASSLGFWFTGGRYEQYF	TGTGCCAGCAGCTTAGGTTTCTGGTTTACGGGGGGCAGATACGAGCAGTACTTC
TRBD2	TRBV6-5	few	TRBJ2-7	CASKGLAGLYEQYF	TGTGCCAGCAAAGGACTAGCGGGACTTTACGAGCAGTACTTC
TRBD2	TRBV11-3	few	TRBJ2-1	CASSSLAGIEQFF	TGTGCCAGCAGCTCACTAGCGGGTATTGAGCAGTTCTTC
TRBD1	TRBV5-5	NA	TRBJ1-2	CASSLFQGAVNYGYTF	TGTGCCAGCAGCTTGTTTCAGGGGGCGGTAAACTATGGCTACACCTTC
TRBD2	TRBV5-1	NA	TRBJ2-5	CASSYGSGRVETQYF	TGCGCCAGCAGCTACGGTAGCGGGAGGGTTGAGACCCAGTACTTC
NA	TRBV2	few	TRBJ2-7	CASRVGTSYEQYF	TGTGCCAGCAGGGTCGGGACTTCCTACGAGCAGTACTTC
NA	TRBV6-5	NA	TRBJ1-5	CASSYTGGDQPQHF	TGTGCCAGCAGTTATACGGGAGGTGATCAGCCCCAGCATTTT
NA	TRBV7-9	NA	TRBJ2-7	CASSPDYEQYF	TGTGCCAGCAGCCCAGACTACGAGCAGTACTTC
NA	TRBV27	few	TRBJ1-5	CASDTGLSNQPQHF	TGTGCCAGCGACACAGGGCTCAGCAATCAGCCCCAGCATTTT
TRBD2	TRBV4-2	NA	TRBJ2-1	CASSQEGREVDNEQFF	TGTGCCAGCAGCCAAGAGGGGCGGGAGGTGGACAATGAGCAGTTCTTC
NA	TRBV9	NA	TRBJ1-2	CASSVDALDLEGYTF	TGTGCCAGCAGCGTAGATGCCCTCGATTTGGAGGGCTACACCTTC
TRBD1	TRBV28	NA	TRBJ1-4	CASSPAGQGREKLFF	TGTGCCAGCAGTCCCGCGGGACAGGGACGGGAAAAACTGTTTTTT
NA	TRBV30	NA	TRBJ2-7	CAWSPSHEQYF	TGTGCCTGGAGCCCATCCCACGAGCAGTACTTC
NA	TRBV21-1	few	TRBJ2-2	CASSKYREGTGELFF	TGTGCCAGCAGCAAGTACCGGGAGGGAACCGGGGAGCTGTTTTTT
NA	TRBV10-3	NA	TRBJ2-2	CAIRLTGNSNTGELFF	TGTGCCATCAGGCTAACCGGGAATTCGAACACCGGGGAGCTGTTTTTT
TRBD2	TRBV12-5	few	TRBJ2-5	CASGPGGFETQYF	TGTGCTAGTGGTCCGGGGGGTTTCGAGACCCAGTACTTC
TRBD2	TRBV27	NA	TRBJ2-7	CASSWGRTSGTYEQYF	TGTGCCAGCAGTTGGGGGAGGACTAGCGGAACCTACGAGCAGTACTTC
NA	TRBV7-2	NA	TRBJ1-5	CASSLVGGAGNQPQHF	TGTGCCAGCAGCTTAGTAGGGGGGGCGGGTAATCAGCCCCAGCATTTT
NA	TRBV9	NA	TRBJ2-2	CASSPRLGADTGELFF	TGTGCCAGCAGCCCGCGCCTGGGGGCGGACACCGGGGAGCTGTTTTTT
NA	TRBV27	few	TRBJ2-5	CASSLWAGQETQYF	TGTGCCAGCAGTTTATGGGCAGGGCAAGAGACCCAGTACTTC
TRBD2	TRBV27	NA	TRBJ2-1	CASSFGTSGYNEQFF	TGTGCCAGCAGTTTCGGGACTAGCGGTTACAATGAGCAGTTCTTC
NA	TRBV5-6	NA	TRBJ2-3	CASSFASGGGDTQYF	TGTGCCAGCAGCTTCGCTAGCGGAGGGGGAGATACGCAGTATTTT
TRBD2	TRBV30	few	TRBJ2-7	CAWSLLAGAYEQYF	TGTGCCTGGAGTCTGTTAGCGGGGGCCTACGAGCAGTACTTC
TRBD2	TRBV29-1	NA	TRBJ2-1	CSVRGVSYNEQFF	TGCAGCGTTCGGGGGGTTTCCTACAATGAGCAGTTCTTC
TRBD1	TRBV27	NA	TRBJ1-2	CASSSSPTGGIGGYTF	TGTGCCAGCAGTTCCTCACCGACAGGGGGCATAGGTGGCTACACCTTC
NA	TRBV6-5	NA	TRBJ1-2	CASSYGGANYGYTF	TGTGCCAGCAGTTACGGGGGGGCCAACTATGGCTACACCTTC
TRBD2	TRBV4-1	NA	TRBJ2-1	CASSHKAGGSYNEQFF	TGCGCCAGCAGCCACAAAGCGGGAGGGTCCTACAATGAGCAGTTCTTC
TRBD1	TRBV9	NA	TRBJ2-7	CASSVGTDAYEQYF	TGTGCCAGCAGCGTTGGGACAGACGCCTACGAGCAGTACTTC
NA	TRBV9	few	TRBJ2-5	CASSVGGIQETQYF	TGTGCCAGCAGCGTAGGAGGGATCCAAGAGACCCAGTACTTC
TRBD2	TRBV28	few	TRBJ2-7	CASRDLLDLAGGTYEQYF	TGTGCCAGCAGGGACCTACTTGATCTAGCGGGAGGGACCTACGAGCAGTACTTC
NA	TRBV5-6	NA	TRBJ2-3	CASSLALPDTQYF	TGTGCCAGCAGCCTAGCTCTCCCAGATACGCAGTATTTT
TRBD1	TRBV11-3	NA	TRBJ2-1	CASSHPKFGTGDNEQFF	TGTGCCAGCAGCCACCCCAAGTTTGGGACAGGGGACAATGAGCAGTTCTTC
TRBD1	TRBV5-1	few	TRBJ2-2	CASSLRTGGDGELFF	TGCGCCAGCAGCTTGAGAACAGGGGGAGACGGGGAGCTGTTTTTT
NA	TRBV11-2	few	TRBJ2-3	CASSLDRASTDTQYF	TGTGCCAGCAGCTTAGATCGAGCTTCCACAGATACGCAGTATTTT
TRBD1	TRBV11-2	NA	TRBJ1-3	CASSSISGTGESPGNTIYF	TGTGCCAGCAGCTCCATTTCCGGGACAGGGGAGTCGCCTGGAAACACCATATATTTT
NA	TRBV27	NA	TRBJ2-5	CASSPSRGRIYEDQYF	TGTGCCAGCAGTCCCAGCCGTGGAAGGATCTATGAGGACCAGTACTTC
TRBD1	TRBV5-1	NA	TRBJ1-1	CASSFTSQGATNTEAFF	TGCGCCAGCAGCTTTACGTCACAGGGGGCAACGAACACTGAAGCTTTCTTT
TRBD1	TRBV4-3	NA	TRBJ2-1	CASSQVDRVSYYNEQFF	TGCGCCAGCAGCCAAGTTGACAGGGTATCCTACTACAATGAGCAGTTCTTC
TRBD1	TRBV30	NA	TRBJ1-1	CAWRRTGGNRMNTEAFF	TGTGCCTGGAGGAGGACAGGGGGAAACAGGATGAACACTGAAGCTTTCTTT
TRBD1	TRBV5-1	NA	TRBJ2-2	CASSLAGGADTGELFF	TGCGCCAGCAGCTTGGCAGGGGGCGCGGACACCGGGGAGCTGTTTTTT
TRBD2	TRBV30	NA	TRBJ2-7	CAWGRGVGEQYF	TGTGCCTGGGGCCGGGGGGTGGGGGAGCAGTACTTC
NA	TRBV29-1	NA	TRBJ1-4	CSGTDITTNEKLFF	TGCAGCGGCACTGACATTACAACTAATGAAAAACTGTTTTTT
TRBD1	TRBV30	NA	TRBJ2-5	CAWSRAGGGETQYF	TGTGCCTGGAGTCGAGCAGGGGGCGGGGAGACCCAGTACTTC
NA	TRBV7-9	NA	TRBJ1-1	CASSLGGVEAFF	TGTGCCAGCAGCTTAGGGGGAGTTGAAGCTTTCTTT
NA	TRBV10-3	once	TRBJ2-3	CAISAGSASTDTQYF	TGTGCCATCAGCGCGGGGTCCGCAAGCACAGATACGCAGTATTTT
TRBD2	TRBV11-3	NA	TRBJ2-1	CASSLVSGSNEQFF	TGTGCCAGCAGCTTAGTTAGCGGGAGCAATGAGCAGTTCTTC
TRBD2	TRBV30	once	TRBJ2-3	CAWRFSGNTDTQYF	TGTGCCTGGAGATTTAGCGGGAACACAGATACGCAGTATTTT
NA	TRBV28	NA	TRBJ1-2	CASSLGQGSLGYTF	TGTGCCAGCAGTTTAGGGCAGGGGAGCCTTGGCTACACCTTC
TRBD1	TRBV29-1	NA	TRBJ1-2	CSVTPGTGNYGYTF	TGCAGCGTTACCCCCGGGACAGGCAACTATGGCTACACCTTC
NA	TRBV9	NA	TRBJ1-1	CASSGESGATEAFF	TGTGCCAGCAGCGGGGAGTCAGGGGCCACTGAAGCTTTCTTT
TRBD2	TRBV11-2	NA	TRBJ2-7	CASSLGSGTSESEQYF	TGTGCCAGCAGCTTAGGCTCCGGGACTAGCGAAAGCGAGCAGTACTTC
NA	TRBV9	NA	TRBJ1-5	CASSVGGQGARQPQHF	TGTGCCAGCAGCGTAGGGGGGCAGGGAGCGCGTCAGCCCCAGCATTTT
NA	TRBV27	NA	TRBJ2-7	CASSPSTYGSYEQYF	TGTGCCAGCAGTCCCTCGACCTACGGGAGTTACGAGCAGTACTTC
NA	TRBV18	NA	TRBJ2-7	CASSPRDSGYEQYF	TGTGCCAGCTCACCACGTGATAGCGGCTACGAGCAGTACTTC
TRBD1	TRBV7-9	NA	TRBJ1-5	CASSLGTGVNSNQPQHF	TGTGCCAGCAGCTTAGGGACAGGGGTGAACAGCAATCAGCCCCAGCATTTT